The clone carrying this T cell receptor beta chain was seen more than once but under ten times. This CDR3 spans 15 amino acids. Trimming left V 0 bases short and J 5 bases short, with 12 bases between. From germline, CDR1 is SGHRS and CDR2 YFSETQ. From the RT-PCR reads, TCRdb called clonotypes with MiXCR, one entry per CDR3 protein. The sample records around 700,000 distinct CDR3 sequences, 13% to 15% being singletons. The sample comprised memory CD4+ T cells from blood. The chain employs TRBV5-1 and TRBJ1-3; D unresolved. The TCR sequence derives from a female donor in good health, serving as a healthy control. The CDR3 DNA reads TGCGCCAGCAGCTTGGCTTCCGGTCCAAGAAACACCATATATTTT. Translation: CASSLASGPRNTIYF.